Below, 5 T cell receptor beta chains from the same sample are listed, as sequenced in a study of blood T cell repertoires in COVID-19. Measured with immunoSEQ multiplex PCR; TCRdb has only the in-frame clones, and not every one. The table shows around 200,000 clones, with approximately 83% occurring only once. Sequenced: peripheral blood. All receptors derive from a woman aged 25-40 years with COVID-19, enrolled during active disease.

This clone was seen a few times. V usage is TRBV7-2 and J usage is TRBJ1-2, with D tentatively TRBD1 (5 bases). Germline-derived CDR1 and CDR2 are SGHTA and FQGNSA. Deletions cut 5 bases from V and 8 bases from J, with 15 bases between. The CDR3 has 13 amino acids. Written as DNA, the CDR3 is TGTGCCAGCAGCCCAGGGTGGAAGTTAGGCTACACCTTC. The encoded protein is CASSPGWKLGYTF. Supplemented by reference TRBV7-2 and TRBJ1-2, the full variable domain reads GAGVSQSPSNKVTEKGKDVELRCDPISGHTALYWYRQSLGQGLEFLIYFQGNSAPDKSGLPSDRFSAERTGGSVSTLTIQRTQQEDSAVYLCASSPGWKLGYTFGSGTRLTVV.

CDR3 residues: CASSFPESSEQYF. CDR3 nucleotides: TGTGCCAGCAGCTTTCCGGAGTCCAGCGAGCAGTACTTC. This chain joins TRBV5-4 and TRBJ2-7, with unresolved D. Trimming stripped 2 bases from V and 6 bases from J, with 12 bases between. The germline V gene encodes CDR1 SGHNT and CDR2 YYREEE (reference sequence). The length of the CDR3 is 13 residues.

The sample holds one count of this clone. The CDR3 sequence is CASSSSEINGYTF. The CDR3 region has the DNA TGTGCCAGCAGTTCTTCCGAGATTAATGGCTACACCTTC. The gene calls are TRBV5-4 and TRBJ1-2; D not resolved. Germline values: CDR1 SGHNT, CDR2 YYREEE (reference sequence). The V and J ends lost 5 bases and 6 bases respectively, with 14 bases between them. The CDR3 covers 13 residues.

The CDR3 DNA reads TGTGCCTGGAGTCCGGGACTAGCGGCCGATACGCAGTATTTT. Encoded protein: CAWSPGLAADTQYF. The chain has TRBV30 and TRBJ2-3, with 11 bases matching TRBD2. The CDR3 runs 14 residues. The V segment lost 2 bases and the J segment 6 bases; nucleotides outside the gene matches: 4. Germline assignment: CDR1 GTSNPN and CDR2 SVGIG (reference sequence).

The chain is built from TRBV19 and TRBJ1-4; D call uncertain. V gave up 4 bases and J gave up 0 bases, with 6 bases separating them. CDR1 and CDR2 from the germline V gene are LNHDA and SQIVND (reference sequence). The CDR3 loop spans 14 amino acids. This chain's CDR3 is CASSTSSTNEKLFF. The CDR3 coding sequence is TGTGCCAGTAGTACGTCTTCAACTAATGAAAAACTGTTTTTT.